Reported below is one T cell receptor (beta chain). The data belong to a study of blood T cell repertoires in COVID-19. Study summary: From the United States, Italy and Spain came samples of acute and convalescent COVID-19.

Some clones are missing from TCRdb's copy, which holds only in-frame ones; the method was immunoSEQ multiplex PCR. The profile shows about 150,000 clones, 70% to 85% of them singletons. This clonotype was obtained from an elderly man with COVID-19, enrolled during active disease. The sequenced sample was peripheral blood.

The CDR3: CASSTGVNTEAFF. As DNA, the CDR3 is TGTGCCAGTAGTACGGGAGTGAACACTGAAGCTTTCTTT. The chain has TRBV19 and TRBJ1-1; D not resolved. Germline CDR1 LNHDA, CDR2 SQIVND (reference sequence). V was pared by 4 bases and J by 0 bases, with 6 bases between. The CDR3 is 13 amino acids.